A single sample is the source of the 22 T cell receptor beta chains below, sequenced in a study of T cells in Graves' hyperthyroidism and ophthalmopathy. Amplification targeted TCR beta CDR3 regions from RNA transcripts. First-round RT-PCR of the TCR CDR3 relied on the HTBI primer set. TCRdb re-called the multiplex PCR reads through MiXCR, storing one row per CDR3 protein. This sample has about 410,000 distinct CDR3 sequences; 14% to 15% occur once, and the top ten carry around 13%. The specimen was blood. The receptors here all came from a man aged 18 to 30 with Graves' ophthalmopathy.

This clonotype was picked up a small number of times. This chain connects TRBV6-1 to TRBJ2-2, with TRBD2 identical over 7 bases. Germline V gene sequence: CDR1 MNHNS, CDR2 SASEGT. Trimming at V came to 6 bases and at J to 5 bases, leaving 9 bases not matched to a gene. This CDR3 is built from 15 residues. In nucleotides, the CDR3 is TGTGCCAGCAGAGTCGGGGCTAGCGGAACCGGGGAGCTGTTTTTT. It yields the protein CASRVGASGTGELFF.

In its sample, this clonotype was seen many times. The chain carries TRBV7-3 and TRBJ2-1; a possible D gene is TRBD1 (5 bases). This CDR3 region has 17 residues. The germline gives CDR1 SGHTA, CDR2 FQGTGA. The V end was cut by 3 bases, the J end by 5 bases, with 20 bases between. The CDR3 coding sequence is TGTGCCAGCAGCTTGAAGGGGCGTGGGTCGGGCGACAATGAGCAGTTCTTC. It yields the protein CASSLKGRGSGDNEQFF.

This clonotype was picked up many times. This chain links TRBV15 with TRBJ2-7, with 13 positions matching TRBD2. CDR1 is LNHNV and CDR2 is YYDKDF in the germline V gene (reference sequence). The CDR3 totals 15 residues. With 6 bases clipped from V and 7 bases from J, the junction kept 9 bases outside the gene matches. CDR3 DNA sequence: TGTGCCACCAGGTTCGGGACTAGCGGGGTATGGGAGCAGTACTTC. Amino acid sequence: CATRFGTSGVWEQYF.

This clonotype appeared many times. V gene TRBV11-2 combines with J gene TRBJ1-5; the D is unclear. V was trimmed by 3 bases and J by 2 bases, leaving 11 bases between them. Germline lookup yields CDR1 SGHAT and CDR2 FQNNGV. This CDR3 region has 15 residues. The CDR3 DNA sequence: TGTGCCAGCAGCTTTTCCAGCGGTGGCAATCAGCCCCAGCATTTT. Translation: CASSFSSGGNQPQHF. Variable domain in full (rest from reference TRBV11-2 and TRBJ1-5): EAGVAQSPRYKIIEKRQSVAFWCNPISGHATLYWYQQILGQGPKLLIQFQNNGVVDDSQLPKDRFSAERLKGVDSTLKIQPAKLEDSAVYLCASSFSSGGNQPQHFGDGTRLSIL.

The CDR3 DNA is TGTGCCAGCAGGGGCGGGACAAACACTGAAGCTTTCTTT. Amino acids: CASRGGTNTEAFF. The V call is TRBV7-9, the J call TRBJ1-1, with a weak D call TRBD1 (6 bases). The V and J ends lost 6 bases and 2 bases respectively, with 10 bases between them. Germline lookup yields CDR1 SEHNR and CDR2 FQNEAQ (reference sequence). The CDR3 has 13 residues.

This clonotype was recorded at least ten times. J is TRBJ1-2 and V is TRBV18; D call uncertain. Trimming left V 0 bases short and J 4 bases short, with 15 bases between. The CDR3 runs 16 residues. Germline V lookup: CDR1 KGHSH, CDR2 LQKENI. The CDR3 loop is CASSPPEQSSTYGYTF. The CDR3 bases are TGTGCCAGCTCACCACCGGAACAGAGTTCTACCTATGGCTACACCTTC.

This clonotype showed up just a few times. The V call is TRBV10-1, the J call TRBJ2-2; TRBD2 is a possible D gene (5 bases). Deletions cut 5 bases from V and 4 bases from J, with 11 bases between. CDR1 and CDR2 (germline): WNHNN, SYGVQD (reference sequence). The CDR3 runs to 14 residues. The CDR3 nucleotides read TGCGCCAGCAGTCCTCTAGCAGGCACCGGGGAGCTGTTTTTT. Translated: CASSPLAGTGELFF.

This clonotype has at least ten counts. The V and J genes are TRBV28 and TRBJ2-2; TRBD2 matches 15 bases. Per germline, CDR1 MDHEN and CDR2 SYDVKM. Losses at the gene ends were 7 bases for V and 7 bases for J; bases not matched to a gene: 7. CDR3 size: 16 residues. CDR3 loop: CASTGLAGGPGGELFF. The CDR3 DNA sequence: TGTGCCAGCACAGGACTAGCGGGAGGGCCGGGCGGGGAGCTGTTTTTT. Full variable domain (missing parts from reference TRBV28 and TRBJ2-2): DVKVTQSSRYLVKRTGEKVFLECVQDMDHENMFWYRQDPGLGLRLIYFSYDVKMKEKGDIPEGYSVSREKKERFSLILESASTNQTSMYLCASTGLAGGPGGELFFGEGSRLTVL.

This clonotype was counted ten times or more. V and J are TRBV28 and TRBJ2-1; no reliable D call. The CDR3 covers 15 residues. V gave up 5 bases and J gave up 7 bases, with 18 bases separating them. Germline V CDR1 and CDR2: MDHEN, SYDVKM. CDR3 residues: CASSAQSLLRNEQFF. In nucleotides, the CDR3 is TGTGCCAGCAGTGCGCAGAGCCTCCTTCGGAATGAGCAGTTCTTC.

Only a few counts were recorded for this clonotype. This sequence joins TRBV19 and TRBJ2-3; D might be TRBD2 (5 bases). Trimming pared 1 base from V and 6 bases from J, leaving 5 bases between. Germline V CDR1 and CDR2: LNHDA, SQIVND (reference sequence). The CDR3 has 12 amino acids. CDR3 residues: CASSIGGDTQYF. CDR3 DNA sequence: TGTGCCAGTAGTATAGGAGGGGATACGCAGTATTTT.

The chain couples TRBV20-1 to TRBJ2-1; 8 nucleotides align to TRBD2. The CDR3 totals 17 residues. The J segment lost 4 bases and the V segment lost 1 base, leaving 12 bases of the junction unmatched. CDR1 is DFQATT, CDR2 SNEGSKA, per germline (reference sequence). CDR3 sequence (DNA): TGCAGTGCTAGAGCCTTCGGGGGGGCGGCGATATACAATGAGCAGTTCTTC. This sequence encodes CSARAFGGAAIYNEQFF.

This clonotype was seen a few times. The V call is TRBV20-1, the J call TRBJ1-2; D not resolved. Trimming shortened V by 5 bases and J by 2 bases, and 15 bases separated the two germline ends. The CDR3 contains 14 residues. Germline CDR1 and CDR2: DFQATT and SNEGSKA (reference sequence). CDR3 nucleotides: TGCAGTGCTGGAGCGGGAAGTATGAACTATGGCTACACCTTC. Its translation: CSAGAGSMNYGYTF.

This clonotype has a count of ten or more. This chain uses TRBV9 with TRBJ2-7, with TRBD2 matching over 7 bases. The V gene's germline CDR1 is SGDLS and CDR2 YYNGEE. Unmatched junction bases numbered 10, after V lost 1 base and J lost 6 bases. This CDR3 spans 15 amino acids. The CDR3 region has the DNA TGTGCCAGCAGCGTACGGGGGGAGCCCCGGGGCGAGCAGTACTTC. Translated, it gives CASSVRGEPRGEQYF.

This clonotype occurred a few times. The chain has TRBV10-3 and TRBJ1-2; D is ambiguous. V gave up 7 bases and J gave up 0 bases, with 9 bases separating them. This CDR3 is built from 13 residues. Germline V gene lookup returns CDR1 ENHRY and CDR2 SYGVKD. The DNA for the CDR3 is TGTGCCATCACCGACTCAGCTAACTATGGCTACACCTTC. It is translated as CAITDSANYGYTF.

This clonotype was counted many times. The chain has TRBV11-3 and TRBJ2-7; TRBD1 is a possible D gene (6 bases). V lost 0 bases to trimming and J lost 7 bases, with 16 bases between them. This CDR3 spans 15 amino acids. Germline-derived CDR1 and CDR2 are SGHNT and YENEEA. The CDR3 nucleotides are TGTGCCAGCAGCTTAGATATGCAGGGGCCGGGAGAGCAGTACTTC. Translation gives CASSLDMQGPGEQYF.

In this sample, this clonotype turned up many times. The chain recombines TRBV5-1 with TRBJ2-1; 9 bases line up with TRBD2. V lost 6 bases to trimming and J lost 8 bases; unmatched junction nucleotides: 12. Germline loops: CDR1 SGHRS, CDR2 YFSETQ. The CDR3 totals 15 residues. For the CDR3, the DNA is TGCGCCAGCAATCTTGGGACTAGCAGAGGGGATGAGCAGTTCTTC. Protein product: CASNLGTSRGDEQFF.

This clonotype has at least ten counts. This chain's CDR3 is CSVEEGAGGYTF. The CDR3 DNA reads TGCAGCGTTGAGGAGGGGGCGGGTGGCTACACCTTC. The V and J genes are TRBV29-1 and TRBJ1-2; TRBD1 matches at 7 bases. Germline V gene data show CDR1 as SQVTM and CDR2 as ANQGSEA. With 3 bases clipped from V and 7 bases from J, the junction kept 5 bases outside the gene matches. This CDR3 comprises 12 residues.

This clonotype has a count of ten or more. V usage is TRBV7-9 and J usage is TRBJ2-1; D is unresolved. The CDR3 extends over 12 amino acids. Trimming shortened V by 6 bases and J by 4 bases, and 7 bases separated the two germline ends. The germline gives CDR1 SEHNR, CDR2 FQNEAQ (reference sequence). This CDR3 reads CASSWAYNEQFF. CDR3 nucleotides: TGTGCCAGCAGTTGGGCTTACAATGAGCAGTTCTTC.

There are a few counts of this clonotype. A clone one base away is much larger, so this may be a read error. V gene TRBV12-3 or TRBV12-4 combines with J gene TRBJ1-1; D possibly corresponds to TRBD1 (6 bases). The CDR3 extends over 14 amino acids. This chain's CDR3 is CACSLIGRQVKAFF. Here the CDR3 DNA reads TGTGCCTGCAGTTTAATCGGGAGACAGGTAAAAGCTTTCTTT.

This clonotype was detected ten times or more. The genes are TRBV11-2 and TRBJ2-1, with TRBD2 as a possible D gene (5 bases). V was trimmed by 10 bases and J by 1 base, leaving 11 bases between them. This CDR3 contains 13 residues. The germline V gene encodes CDR1 SGHAT and CDR2 FQNNGV. CDR3 sequence: CATKLGSYNEQFF. Here the CDR3 DNA reads TGTGCCACCAAACTAGGATCCTACAATGAGCAGTTCTTC.

This clonotype was counted only a few times. The chain couples TRBV6-1 to TRBJ1-1, with D unclear. Germline CDR1 reads MNHNS; CDR2 reads SASEGT. Deletions cut 5 bases from V and 1 base from J, with 8 bases between. The CDR3 consists of 13 residues. The CDR3: CASSRTKNTEAFF. DNA for the CDR3: TGTGCCAGCAGTCGGACTAAGAACACTGAAGCTTTCTTT.

At least ten counts were recorded for this clonotype. The V and J genes are TRBV4-1 and TRBJ2-1; no reliable D call. CDR1 and CDR2 from the germline V gene are MGHRA and YSYEKL. The CDR3 is made up of 15 amino acids. V was pared by 0 bases and J by 4 bases, with 10 bases between. The CDR3, as DNA: TGCGCCAGCAGCCAAGATCACAGCAGTTACAATGAGCAGTTCTTC. It codes for CASSQDHSSYNEQFF.